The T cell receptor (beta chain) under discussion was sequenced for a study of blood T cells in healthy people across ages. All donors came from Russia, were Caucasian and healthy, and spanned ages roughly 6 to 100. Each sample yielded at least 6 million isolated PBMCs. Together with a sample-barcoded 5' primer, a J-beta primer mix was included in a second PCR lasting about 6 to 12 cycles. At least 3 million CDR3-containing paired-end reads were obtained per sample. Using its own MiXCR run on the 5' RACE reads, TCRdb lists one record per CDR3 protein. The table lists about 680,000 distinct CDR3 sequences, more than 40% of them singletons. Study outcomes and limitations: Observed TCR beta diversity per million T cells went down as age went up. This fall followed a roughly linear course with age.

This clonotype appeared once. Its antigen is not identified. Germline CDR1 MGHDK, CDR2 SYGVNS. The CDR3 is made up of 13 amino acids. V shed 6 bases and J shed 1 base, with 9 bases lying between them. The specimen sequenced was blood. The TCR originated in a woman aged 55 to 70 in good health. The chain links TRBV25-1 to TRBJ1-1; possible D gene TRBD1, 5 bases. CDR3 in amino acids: CASRNDRNTEAFF. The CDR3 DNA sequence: TGTGCCAGCAGAAACGACAGGAACACTGAAGCTTTCTTT.